Below, one T cell receptor beta chain is given with its context. As yet, its antigen is unknown. This table comes from immunoSEQ multiplex PCR, and its TCRdb copy is limited to in-frame clones, with some not included. The repertoire holds around 62,000 clones, roughly 80% seen once, with 5.5% in the top ten. The data stem from a study of OX40 agonist ivuxolimab in advanced cancers. Overall study context: Six ivuxolimab dose levels, 0.01 to 10 mg/kg, were given intravenously every 2 weeks. Enrollees could have had prior anti-PD-1, anti-PD-L1 or anti-CTLA-4 therapy, which approximately 40% had received. The study, taken as a whole, reports: With doses of 0.1 to 3.0 mg/kg, CD4+ and CD8+ blood T cells had undergone clonal expansion by week 6.

The V gene lost 0 bases and the J gene lost 2 bases, with 14 bases spanning the gap. CDR1 and CDR2 (germline): LGHNA, YNFKEQ. CDR3 length: 16 amino acids. V usage is TRBV4-2 and J usage is TRBJ2-7, with D possibly being TRBD2 (5 bases). The sequence was collected from an adult with an advanced solid tumor such as melanoma, head and neck, liver or kidney cancer. Sample: CD4+ or CD8+ T cells sorted from blood, taken in a trial of the OX40 agonist ivuxolimab. Written as DNA, the CDR3 is TGTGCCAGCAGCCAAGAACTGGACTTCCGAACCTACGAGCAGTACTTC. This encodes CASSQELDFRTYEQYF.